These 20 T cell receptor beta chains share one sample of origin, sequenced in a study of monozygotic twins with inflammatory bowel disease. TCRdb re-called the 5' RACE reads, yielding one record per CDR3 amino acid sequence without DNA. The sample totals 420,000 or so distinct CDR3 sequences; its top ten clones hold more than 2%. Sequencing was carried out using blood. The receptor source for this set is a human donor with ulcerative colitis or Crohn's disease, or a healthy co-twin of an affected twin (not recorded which).

V usage is TRBV19 and J usage is TRBJ1-1; TCRdb lists TRBD1, though no DNA is available to test this call. Germline assignment: CDR1 LNHDA and CDR2 SQIVND (reference sequence). This CDR3 region has 15 residues. The CDR3 loop reads CASSAPQGANTEAFF.

The chain uses TRBV30 and TRBJ2-1; TCRdb's D call, TRBD1, is unchecked because there is no DNA. Germline CDR1 and CDR2: GTSNPN and SVGIG (reference sequence). This CDR3 contains 13 residues. CDR3 protein: CAWGGAAYNEQFF.

V and J are TRBV6-1 and TRBJ1-5; TCRdb indicates TRBD1, and absent DNA this call remains unverified. Germline V lookup: CDR1 MNHNS, CDR2 SASEGT. The CDR3 has 14 amino acids. CDR3: CASRPGQGIQPQHF.

J is TRBJ2-2 and V is TRBV4-3; the D call from TCRdb, TRBD2, cannot be confirmed without DNA. Germline V gene sequence: CDR1 LGHNA, CDR2 YSLEER. CDR3 length: 15 amino acids. The CDR3: CASSPRASGTGELFF.

The chain has TRBV10-3 and TRBJ2-7; TCRdb designates TRBD2, a call that cannot be tested without DNA. The germline CDR1 and CDR2 sequences are ENHRY and SYGVKD. This CDR3 region has 15 residues. The CDR3 protein is CAISLTSGSHYEQYF.

This rearrangement joins TRBV7-3 to TRBJ2-6; the D call of TRBD1 rests on TCRdb alone, since no DNA is present to check it. There are 17 residues in the CDR3. CDR1 and CDR2 (germline): SGHTA, FQGTGA. CDR3 sequence reads: CASSSGRPSSGANVLTF.

The V and J genes are TRBV27 and TRBJ2-7; lacking DNA, the TRBD1 call made by TCRdb goes unchecked. The CDR3 covers 15 residues. Germline values: CDR1 MNHEY, CDR2 SMNVEV (reference sequence). CDR3 sequence reads: CASSPDQDGSYEQYF.

V usage is TRBV10-3 and J usage is TRBJ2-1. Germline V gives CDR1 ENHRY, CDR2 SYGVKD. The CDR3 has 14 amino acids. The CDR3 reads CAISAVLDGNEQFF.

The chain recombines TRBV15 with TRBJ2-7; TCRdb selects TRBD1, and the lack of DNA leaves this call unchecked. The CDR3 runs 17 residues. The germline gives CDR1 LNHNV, CDR2 YYDKDF (reference sequence). Here the CDR3 reads CATSRVQSGGTGYEQYF.

The J gene is TRBJ2-5, the V gene TRBV5-1; TCRdb calls TRBD1, which cannot be checked without DNA. Germline V gene sequence: CDR1 SGHRS, CDR2 YFSETQ. This CDR3 is 16 amino acids long. The CDR3 loop is CASSLRYRENQETQYF.

This rearrangement joins TRBV6-1 to TRBJ1-6; TCRdb indicates TRBD1, and absent DNA this call remains unverified. The germline gives CDR1 MNHNS, CDR2 SASEGT. CDR3 length: 14 residues. CDR3: CASSGTGVRSPLHF.

This chain links TRBV7-2 with TRBJ2-3; TCRdb designates TRBD2, a call that cannot be tested without DNA. The CDR3 covers 16 residues. Germline values: CDR1 SGHTA, CDR2 FQGNSA. CDR3 region: CASSAWEVTTTDTQYF.

The chain couples TRBV6-1 to TRBJ2-2; TCRdb picks TRBD2, but there is no DNA to check that call. Germline V lookup: CDR1 MNHNS, CDR2 SASEGT. The CDR3 is made up of 17 amino acids. CDR3 in amino acids: CASSPNPGLADTGELFF.

The rearrangement uses TRBV5-6 and TRBJ2-5; no DNA is available, so the TRBD1 call from TCRdb remains unchecked. Germline CDR1 reads SGHDT; CDR2 reads YYEEEE. CDR3 length equals 19 residues. The CDR3 sequence is CASSLALTTPAPPGVTQYF.

V usage is TRBV10-2 and J usage is TRBJ2-1; TCRdb reports TRBD2, a call that lacks DNA to check it against. The CDR3 contains 15 residues. Germline assignment: CDR1 WSHSY and CDR2 SAAADI. This chain's CDR3 is CASSYGGGAGNEQFF.

The rearrangement joins TRBV10-3 to TRBJ1-2; the D call of TRBD1 rests on TCRdb alone, since no DNA is present to check it. Germline loops: CDR1 ENHRY, CDR2 SYGVKD. The CDR3 runs 15 residues. The CDR3 here is CAIGEDRALNYGYTF.

V usage is TRBV7-9 and J usage is TRBJ1-2; the TCRdb D gene call, TRBD1, has no DNA to confirm it. Germline lookup yields CDR1 SEHNR and CDR2 FQNEAQ (reference sequence). The CDR3 is 15 amino acids. The CDR3 protein is CASSARDTLGKGYTF.

The rearrangement links TRBV7-6 to TRBJ1-1; TCRdb gives TRBD1 as the D gene, but with no DNA this cannot be confirmed. The germline gives CDR1 SGHVS, CDR2 FNYEAQ. The length of the CDR3 is 16 residues. The CDR3 is CASSSPKDSWNTEAFF.

The V and J genes are TRBV10-3 and TRBJ1-1; TCRdb names TRBD1, which stays unverified in the absence of DNA. Germline-derived CDR1 and CDR2 are ENHRY and SYGVKD. This CDR3 is 13 amino acids long. The CDR3 region is CAIRGGPNTEAFF.

V and J are TRBV3-1 and TRBJ1-2. Germline V gene lookup returns CDR1 LGHDT and CDR2 YNNKEL (reference sequence). The CDR3 runs 15 residues. CDR3: CASTSGTIISDGYTF.